This TCR beta chain was identified during a study of molecular identifiers for immune sequencing clone quantification. Sorted naive CD8 T cells were those defined as CD8+CD4-CCR7+CD45RA+. This clonotype was seen at least ten times. Its antigen is unknown. Bulk TCR libraries used previously described methods and listed TCR primers. Each CDR3 protein is one row after TCRdb ran MiXCR on the PCR reads. The sample lists some 100,000 distinct CDR3 sequences; around 20% were seen once. Findings and limits, study-wide: Sizes of highly expanded clones could be underestimated through identical TCRs sharing a barcode.

The sequencing input was naive CD8+ T cells from blood, with Jurkat cell RNA spiked in. Indicated subset: FACS-sorted CD8+CD4-CCR7+CD45RA+ naive T cells. The TCR sequence derives from a human donor in good health. Some libraries in this study had Jurkat cell RNA spiked in.

CDR3 sequence (DNA): TGTGCCAGCAGCGAAGATCCCCGGGACACTGGAAACACCATATATTTT. It encodes CASSEDPRDTGNTIYF. This sequence joins TRBV7-9 and TRBJ1-3; D is perhaps TRBD1 (6 bases). The ends were cut back, 5 bases at V and 2 bases at J, with 16 bases in the middle. Looked up from germline, CDR1 is SEHNR and CDR2 is FQNEAQ (reference sequence). This CDR3 contains 16 residues.